The rows below give T cell receptor beta chains drawn from one sample of a study of T cell responses to AZD1222 COVID-19 vaccine. TCRdb's table, derived via immunoSEQ multiplex PCR, lists solely in-frame clones and lacks some. The sample includes 150,000 or so clones, 80% to 85% of them seen just once. The specimen was peripheral blood, collected on day 0 of MenACWY control vaccination. The receptors were sampled from an adult in good health. Each CDR3 is given with its conserved first and last residue. The D gene is left open where the match is weak. Expanded clones get a size class; other rows say once, few or many, or leave the size out.

v_call: TRBV18; clone_size: -; j_call: TRBJ1-3; d_call: -; cdr3_nt: TGTGCCAGCTCACCTATACAGGTCTCTGGAAACACCATATATTTT; cdr3_aa: CASSPIQVSGNTIYF
v_call: TRBV21-1; clone_size: once; j_call: TRBJ1-1; d_call: -; cdr3_nt: TGTGCCAGCAGCAAAGTAGGAGCGGGACGGACTACTATGAACACTGAAGCTTTCTTT; cdr3_aa: CASSKVGAGRTTMNTEAFF
v_call: TRBV5-6; clone_size: -; j_call: TRBJ2-1; d_call: -; cdr3_nt: TGTGCCAGCAGCCCCAAATGGGGGGGCCAAGCGGGGTACAATGAGCAGTTCTTC; cdr3_aa: CASSPKWGGQAGYNEQFF
v_call: TRBV2; clone_size: -; j_call: TRBJ1-3; d_call: TRBD1; cdr3_nt: TGTGCCAGCAGTGAAGGACAGGGGAACTCTGGAAACACCATATATTTT; cdr3_aa: CASSEGQGNSGNTIYF
v_call: TRBV2; clone_size: -; j_call: TRBJ1-3; d_call: TRBD1; cdr3_nt: TGTGCCAGCAGGCTGACGACAGGGACTGGAAACACCATATATTTT; cdr3_aa: CASRLTTGTGNTIYF
v_call: TRBV3-1/TRBV3-2; clone_size: -; j_call: TRBJ1-2; d_call: -; cdr3_nt: TGTGCCAGCAGCCAAGCCTGGGCCGATGGCTACACCTTC; cdr3_aa: CASSQAWADGYTF
v_call: TRBV29-1; clone_size: -; j_call: TRBJ2-1; d_call: -; cdr3_nt: TGCAGCGTGGAGAAGATCCCGGACTACAATGAGCAGTTCTTC; cdr3_aa: CSVEKIPDYNEQFF
v_call: TRBV12-5; clone_size: -; j_call: TRBJ2-3; d_call: -; cdr3_nt: TGTGCTAGTGGCCGGACGACTAGCACAGATACGCAGTATTTT; cdr3_aa: CASGRTTSTDTQYF
v_call: TRBV6-5; clone_size: -; j_call: TRBJ2-1; d_call: -; cdr3_nt: TGTGCCAGCAGCATTAGGGGCTATGAGCAGTTCTTC; cdr3_aa: CASSIRGYEQFF
v_call: TRBV28; clone_size: few; j_call: TRBJ1-2; d_call: TRBD1; cdr3_nt: TGTGCCAGCAGTTCCGGGACAGTTAACTATGGCTACACCTTC; cdr3_aa: CASSSGTVNYGYTF
v_call: TRBV29-1; clone_size: -; j_call: TRBJ2-3; d_call: -; cdr3_nt: TGCAGCGTTGACAGGACGACCACAGATACGCAGTATTTT; cdr3_aa: CSVDRTTTDTQYF
v_call: TRBV6-5; clone_size: once; j_call: TRBJ2-7; d_call: -; cdr3_nt: TGTGCCAGCAGTTACTCCCCCCCGGGCTCCTACGAGCAGTACTTC; cdr3_aa: CASSYSPPGSYEQYF
v_call: TRBV12-3/TRBV12-4; clone_size: -; j_call: TRBJ1-2; d_call: -; cdr3_nt: TGTGCCAGCAGTGGAGTAGTTTTGGGCGGCTACACCTTC; cdr3_aa: CASSGVVLGGYTF
v_call: TRBV28; clone_size: -; j_call: TRBJ1-5; d_call: -; cdr3_nt: TGTGCCAGCAGTTTGTCGGTAGCGTATAGCAATCAGCCCCAGCATTTT; cdr3_aa: CASSLSVAYSNQPQHF
v_call: TRBV4-1; clone_size: once; j_call: TRBJ1-1; d_call: -; cdr3_nt: TGCGCCAGCAGCCAAGATCCCGCCGCGAACACTGAAGCTTTCTTT; cdr3_aa: CASSQDPAANTEAFF
v_call: TRBV3-1/TRBV3-2; clone_size: -; j_call: TRBJ2-7; d_call: TRBD2; cdr3_nt: TGTGCCAGCAGCCAAGGCGCCCGGCGACTAGCGGGGCCCCTCAGTTTAAGCTCCTACGAGCAGTACTTC; cdr3_aa: CASSQGARRLAGPLSLSSYEQYF
v_call: TRBV5-1; clone_size: -; j_call: TRBJ1-5; d_call: -; cdr3_nt: TGCGCCAGCAGCGAGGACGGGGACCGCAATCAGCCCCAGCATTTT; cdr3_aa: CASSEDGDRNQPQHF
v_call: TRBV5-8; clone_size: -; j_call: TRBJ2-2; d_call: -; cdr3_nt: TGTGCCAGCAGCTTGGCCAGAGGACAGCTAAACACCGGGGAGCTGTTTTTT; cdr3_aa: CASSLARGQLNTGELFF
v_call: TRBV5-1; clone_size: -; j_call: TRBJ2-3; d_call: -; cdr3_nt: TGCGCCACCTCGGAGGGGCTCTCGGGAGATACGCAGTATTTT; cdr3_aa: CATSEGLSGDTQYF
v_call: TRBV6-5; clone_size: few; j_call: TRBJ1-6; d_call: -; cdr3_nt: TGTGCCAGCAGTTTCACTGTCAATTCACCCCTCCACTTT; cdr3_aa: CASSFTVNSPLHF
v_call: TRBV3-1/TRBV3-2; clone_size: few; j_call: TRBJ1-3; d_call: -; cdr3_nt: TGTGCCAGCAGCCAAGCAGCACTCACCCCTGGAAACACCATATATTTT; cdr3_aa: CASSQAALTPGNTIYF
v_call: TRBV7-8; clone_size: -; j_call: TRBJ2-3; d_call: TRBD2; cdr3_nt: TGTGCCAGCAGCTTAGACGGGACTGCCGAAACGGGGGGGTTTTTAGATACGCAGTATTTT; cdr3_aa: CASSLDGTAETGGFLDTQYF
v_call: TRBV10-1; clone_size: -; j_call: TRBJ2-2; d_call: -; cdr3_nt: TGCGCCAGCTCACGTAGGGGCTCGAACACCGGGGAGCTGTTTTTT; cdr3_aa: CASSRRGSNTGELFF
v_call: TRBV6-5; clone_size: once; j_call: TRBJ2-4; d_call: -; cdr3_nt: TGTGCCAGCCTAGGAGGGCCGGGGAACATTCAGTACTTC; cdr3_aa: CASLGGPGNIQYF
v_call: TRBV28; clone_size: -; j_call: TRBJ1-5; d_call: TRBD1; cdr3_nt: TGTGCCAGCAGTACCCGGGACAGGTTCAATCAGCCCCAGCATTTT; cdr3_aa: CASSTRDRFNQPQHF
v_call: TRBV28; clone_size: -; j_call: TRBJ1-2; d_call: -; cdr3_nt: TGTGCCAGCAGTTTTCAACGGGACACCTATGGCTACACCTTC; cdr3_aa: CASSFQRDTYGYTF
v_call: TRBV5-1; clone_size: -; j_call: TRBJ2-3; d_call: TRBD2; cdr3_nt: TGCGCCAGCAGCCCGGGACTAGCTGGAGATACGCAGTATTTT; cdr3_aa: CASSPGLAGDTQYF
v_call: TRBV11-3; clone_size: -; j_call: TRBJ1-1; d_call: -; cdr3_nt: TGTGCCAGCAGCTCAACCCCATTCACTGAAGCTTTCTTT; cdr3_aa: CASSSTPFTEAFF
v_call: TRBV28; clone_size: -; j_call: TRBJ1-2; d_call: -; cdr3_nt: TGTGCCAGCACCACCCCATGGGGGCAGTATGGCTACACCTTC; cdr3_aa: CASTTPWGQYGYTF
v_call: TRBV3-1/TRBV3-2; clone_size: -; j_call: TRBJ1-1; d_call: -; cdr3_nt: TGTGCCAGCAGCCGGGGACGGCGGAACACTGAAGCTTTCTTT; cdr3_aa: CASSRGRRNTEAFF